One and the same sample provided the 2 T cell receptor beta chains below, sequenced in a study of blood T cell repertoires in COVID-19. Profiled with immunoSEQ multiplex PCR; TCRdb holds only in-frame clones, not every one. Of about 350,000 clones listed, roughly nine tenths are singletons. Sequencing input: PBMCs or T cells enriched from blood (not recorded which). The receptor set was obtained from a woman aged 25 to 39 who had recovered from COVID-19.

The count of this clone is one. The chain uses TRBV5-5 and TRBJ2-7; a weak D match, TRBD1 (7 bases). The CDR3 is 15 residues long. CDR1 and CDR2 (germline): SGHKS, YYEKEE (reference sequence). The V and J ends lost 6 bases and 3 bases respectively, with 19 bases between them. The CDR3 nucleotides read TGTGCCAGCAACCCGGCAGGGGGGTACCTCTACGAGCAGTACTTC. This encodes CASNPAGGYLYEQYF.

This clone was seen once. The V and J genes are TRBV6-2 or TRBV6-3 and TRBJ1-6, with a weak D call TRBD1 (6 bases). V lost 2 bases to trimming and J lost 11 bases, with 19 bases between them. Per germline, CDR1 MNHEY and CDR2 SVGEGT. This CDR3 region has 16 residues. CDR3 sequence: CASSYGGPKAGAPLHF. DNA of the CDR3: TGTGCCAGCAGTTACGGGGGCCCCAAAGCTGGTGCACCCCTCCACTTT.